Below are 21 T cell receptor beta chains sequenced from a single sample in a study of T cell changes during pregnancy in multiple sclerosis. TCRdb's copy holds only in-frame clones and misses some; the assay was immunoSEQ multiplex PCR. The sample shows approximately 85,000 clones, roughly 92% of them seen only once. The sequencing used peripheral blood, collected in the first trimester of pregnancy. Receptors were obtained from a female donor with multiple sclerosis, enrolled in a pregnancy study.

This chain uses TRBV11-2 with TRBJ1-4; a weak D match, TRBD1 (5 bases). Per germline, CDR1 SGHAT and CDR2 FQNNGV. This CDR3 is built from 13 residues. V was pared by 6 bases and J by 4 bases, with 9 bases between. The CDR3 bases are TGTGCCAGCAGGCAGGGTTATAATGAAAAACTGTTTTTT. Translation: CASRQGYNEKLFF. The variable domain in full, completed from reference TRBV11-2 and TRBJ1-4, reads EAGVAQSPRYKIIEKRQSVAFWCNPISGHATLYWYQQILGQGPKLLIQFQNNGVVDDSQLPKDRFSAERLKGVDSTLKIQPAKLEDSAVYLCASRQGYNEKLFFGSGTQLSVL.

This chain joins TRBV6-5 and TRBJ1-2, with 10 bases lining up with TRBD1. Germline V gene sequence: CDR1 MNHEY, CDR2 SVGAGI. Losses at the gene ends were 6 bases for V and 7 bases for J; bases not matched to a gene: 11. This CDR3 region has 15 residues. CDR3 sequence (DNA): TGTGCCAGCAGCTCGTGGACAGGGGGAGGGCTTGGCTACACCTTC. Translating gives CASSSWTGGGLGYTF.

CDR3 DNA sequence: TGTGCCAGCAGCCGACTAGCGGGATTTTACGAGCAGTACTTC. This translates into CASSRLAGFYEQYF. This chain links TRBV7-9 with TRBJ2-7; TRBD2 matches 11 bases. The germline CDR1 and CDR2 sequences are SEHNR and FQNEAQ (reference sequence). The CDR3 has 14 residues. The ends lost 5 bases at V and 4 bases at J; junction bases unmatched: 4.

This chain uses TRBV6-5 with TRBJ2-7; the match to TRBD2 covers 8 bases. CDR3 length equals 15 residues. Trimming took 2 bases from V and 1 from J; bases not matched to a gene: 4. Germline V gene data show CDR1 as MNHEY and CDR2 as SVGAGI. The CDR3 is CASSYGTSGSYEQYF. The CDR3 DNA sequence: TGTGCCAGCAGTTACGGAACTAGCGGATCCTACGAGCAGTACTTC.

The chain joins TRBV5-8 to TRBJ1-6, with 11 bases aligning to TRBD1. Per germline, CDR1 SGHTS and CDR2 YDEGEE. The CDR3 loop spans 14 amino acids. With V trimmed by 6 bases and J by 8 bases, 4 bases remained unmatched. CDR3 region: CASTRTGGDSPLHF. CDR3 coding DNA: TGTGCCAGCACCCGGACAGGGGGCGATTCACCCCTCCACTTT.

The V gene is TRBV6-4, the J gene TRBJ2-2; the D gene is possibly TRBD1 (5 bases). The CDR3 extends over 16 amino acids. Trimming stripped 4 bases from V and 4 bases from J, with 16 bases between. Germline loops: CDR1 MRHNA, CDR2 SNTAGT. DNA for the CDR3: TGTGCCAGCAGTGGGGTCGCAGGTGGGGCCACCGGGGAGCTGTTTTTT. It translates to CASSGVAGGATGELFF.

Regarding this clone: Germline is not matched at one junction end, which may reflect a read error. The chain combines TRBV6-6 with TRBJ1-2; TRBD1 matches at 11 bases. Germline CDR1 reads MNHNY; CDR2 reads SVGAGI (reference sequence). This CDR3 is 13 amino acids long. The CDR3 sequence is CASSGQGAFGDTF. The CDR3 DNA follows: TGTGCCAGCAGTGGACAGGGGGCATTTGGCGACACCTTC.

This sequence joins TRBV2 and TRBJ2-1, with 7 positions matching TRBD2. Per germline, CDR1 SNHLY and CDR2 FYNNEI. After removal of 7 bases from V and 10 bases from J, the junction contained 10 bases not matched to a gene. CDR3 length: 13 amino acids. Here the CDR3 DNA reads TGTGCCAGCAATAGCAGGGCAGCGGGGGAGCAGTTCTTC. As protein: CASNSRAAGEQFF.

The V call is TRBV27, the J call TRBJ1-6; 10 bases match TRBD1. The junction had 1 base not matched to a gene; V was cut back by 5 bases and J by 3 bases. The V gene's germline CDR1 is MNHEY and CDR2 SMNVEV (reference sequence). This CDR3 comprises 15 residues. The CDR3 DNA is TGTGCCAGCAGTCGGGACAGGGGCTATAATTCACCCCTCCACTTT. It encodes CASSRDRGYNSPLHF.

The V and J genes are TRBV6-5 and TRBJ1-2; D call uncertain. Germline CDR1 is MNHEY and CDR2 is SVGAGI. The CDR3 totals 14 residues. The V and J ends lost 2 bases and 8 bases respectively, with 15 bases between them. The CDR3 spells CASSYSSVTGGYTF. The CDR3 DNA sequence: TGTGCCAGCAGTTACAGTTCCGTAACGGGGGGCTACACCTTC.

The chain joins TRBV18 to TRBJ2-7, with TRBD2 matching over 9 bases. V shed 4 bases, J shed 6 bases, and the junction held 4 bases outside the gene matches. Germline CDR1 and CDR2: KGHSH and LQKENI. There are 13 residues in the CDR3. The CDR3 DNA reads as TGTGCCAGCTCACTGAAGCGGGAGGCCGAGCAGTACTTC. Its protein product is CASSLKREAEQYF.

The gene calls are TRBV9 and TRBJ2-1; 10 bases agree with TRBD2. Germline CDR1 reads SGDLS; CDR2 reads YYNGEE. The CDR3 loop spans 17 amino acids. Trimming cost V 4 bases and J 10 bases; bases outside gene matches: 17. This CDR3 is CASSTRQGTSADAEQFF. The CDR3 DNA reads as TGTGCCAGCAGCACTAGACAGGGGACTAGCGCCGATGCGGAGCAGTTCTTC.

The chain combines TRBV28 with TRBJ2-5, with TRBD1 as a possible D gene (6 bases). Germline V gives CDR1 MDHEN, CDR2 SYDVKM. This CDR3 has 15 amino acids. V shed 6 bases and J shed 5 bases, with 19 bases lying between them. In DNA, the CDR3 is TGTGCCAGCAGCCGTCCCCCAGGGGCTGTGGAGACCCAGTACTTC. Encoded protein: CASSRPPGAVETQYF.

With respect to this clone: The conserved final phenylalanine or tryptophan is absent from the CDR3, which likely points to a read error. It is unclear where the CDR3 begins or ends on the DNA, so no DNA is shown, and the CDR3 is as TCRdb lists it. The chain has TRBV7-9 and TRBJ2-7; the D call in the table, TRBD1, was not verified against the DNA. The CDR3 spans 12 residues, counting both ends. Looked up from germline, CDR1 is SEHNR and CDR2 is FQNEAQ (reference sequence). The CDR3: CASSLGAGTRLE.

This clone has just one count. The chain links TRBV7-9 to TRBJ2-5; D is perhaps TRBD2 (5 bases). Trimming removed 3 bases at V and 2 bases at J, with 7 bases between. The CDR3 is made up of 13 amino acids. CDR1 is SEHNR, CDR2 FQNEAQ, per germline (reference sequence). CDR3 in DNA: TGTGCCAGCAGCTTGCCGGGGCAAGAGACCCAGTACTTC. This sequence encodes CASSLPGQETQYF.

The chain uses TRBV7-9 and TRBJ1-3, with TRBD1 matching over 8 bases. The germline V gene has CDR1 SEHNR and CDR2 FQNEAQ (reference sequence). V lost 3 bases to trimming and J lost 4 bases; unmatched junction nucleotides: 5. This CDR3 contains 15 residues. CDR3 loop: CASSFGQGSGNTIYF. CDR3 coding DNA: TGTGCCAGCAGCTTCGGACAGGGTTCCGGAAACACCATATATTTT.

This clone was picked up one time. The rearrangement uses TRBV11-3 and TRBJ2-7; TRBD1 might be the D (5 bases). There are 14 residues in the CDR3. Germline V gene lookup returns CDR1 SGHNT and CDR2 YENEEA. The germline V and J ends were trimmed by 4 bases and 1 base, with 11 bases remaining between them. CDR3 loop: CASSSNRQSYEQYF. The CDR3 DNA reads TGTGCCAGCAGCTCGAACCGACAGTCCTACGAGCAGTACTTC.

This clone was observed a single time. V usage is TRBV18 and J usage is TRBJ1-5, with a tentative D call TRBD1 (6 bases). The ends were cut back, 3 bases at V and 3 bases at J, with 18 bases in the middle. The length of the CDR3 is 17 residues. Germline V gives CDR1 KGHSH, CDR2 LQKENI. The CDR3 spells CASSPRGVRNDNQPQHF. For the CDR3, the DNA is TGTGCCAGCTCACCCAGGGGCGTCCGGAACGACAATCAGCCCCAGCATTTT.

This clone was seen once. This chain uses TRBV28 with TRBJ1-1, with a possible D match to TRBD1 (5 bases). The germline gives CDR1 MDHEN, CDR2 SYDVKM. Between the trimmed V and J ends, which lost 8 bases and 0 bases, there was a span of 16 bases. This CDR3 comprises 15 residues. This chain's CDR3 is CASRTPETVNTEAFF. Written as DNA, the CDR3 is TGTGCCAGCCGAACCCCCGAGACAGTGAACACTGAAGCTTTCTTT.

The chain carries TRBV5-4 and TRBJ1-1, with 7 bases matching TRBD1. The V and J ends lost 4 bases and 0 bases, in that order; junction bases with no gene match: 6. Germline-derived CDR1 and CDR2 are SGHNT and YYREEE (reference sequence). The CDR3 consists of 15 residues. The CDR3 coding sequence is TGTGCCAGCAGCCCATTAGGACAGGTGAACACTGAAGCTTTCTTT. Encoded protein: CASSPLGQVNTEAFF.

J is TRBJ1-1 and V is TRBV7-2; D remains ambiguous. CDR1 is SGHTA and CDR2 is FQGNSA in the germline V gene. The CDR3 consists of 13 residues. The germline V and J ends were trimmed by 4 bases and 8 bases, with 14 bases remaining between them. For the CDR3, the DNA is TGTGCCAGCAGCTCTACCCCTCCCGGGGAAGCTTTCTTT. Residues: CASSSTPPGEAFF.